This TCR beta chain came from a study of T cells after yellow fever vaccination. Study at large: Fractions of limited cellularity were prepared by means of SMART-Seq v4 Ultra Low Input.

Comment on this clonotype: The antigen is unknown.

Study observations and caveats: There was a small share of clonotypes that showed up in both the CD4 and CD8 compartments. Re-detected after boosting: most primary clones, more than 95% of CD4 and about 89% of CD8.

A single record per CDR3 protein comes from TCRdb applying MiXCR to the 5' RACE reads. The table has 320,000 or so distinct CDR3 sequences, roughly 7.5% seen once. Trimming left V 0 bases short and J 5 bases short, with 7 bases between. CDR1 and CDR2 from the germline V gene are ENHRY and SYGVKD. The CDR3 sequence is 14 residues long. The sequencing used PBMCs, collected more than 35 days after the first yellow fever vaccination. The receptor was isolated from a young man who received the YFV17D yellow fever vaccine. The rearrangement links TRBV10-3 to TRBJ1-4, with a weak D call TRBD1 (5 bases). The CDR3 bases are TGTGCCATCAGTGAGTCGGGGGTGAATGAAAAACTGTTTTTT. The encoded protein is CAISESGVNEKLFF.